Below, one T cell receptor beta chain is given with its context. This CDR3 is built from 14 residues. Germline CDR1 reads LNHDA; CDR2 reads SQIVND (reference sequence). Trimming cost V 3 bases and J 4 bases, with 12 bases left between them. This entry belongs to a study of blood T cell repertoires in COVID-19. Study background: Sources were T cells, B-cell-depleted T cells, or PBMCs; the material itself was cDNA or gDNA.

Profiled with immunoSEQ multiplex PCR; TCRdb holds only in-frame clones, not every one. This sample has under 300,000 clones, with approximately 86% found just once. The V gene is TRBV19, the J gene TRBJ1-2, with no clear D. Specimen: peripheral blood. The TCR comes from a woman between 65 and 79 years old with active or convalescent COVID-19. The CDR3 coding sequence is TGTGCCAGTAGTATCGGCGGCGGGTTCTATGGCTACACCTTC. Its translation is CASSIGGGFYGYTF.